The sequence of this T cell receptor (beta chain) was determined in a study of OX40 agonist ivuxolimab in advanced cancers. Assay used: immunoSEQ multiplex PCR; TCRdb lists only in-frame clones, some missing. The table records some 89,000 clones, about 88% of them present only once. The V end lost 2 bases, the J end lost 1 base, and 9 bases lay between the germline ends. Germline loops: CDR1 SGHNT, CDR2 YYREEE (reference sequence). The CDR3 extends over 14 amino acids. The sequence came from an adult with an advanced solid tumor such as melanoma, head and neck, liver or kidney cancer. The gene calls are TRBV5-4 and TRBJ2-5; D is perhaps TRBD2 (5 bases). Source: CD4+ or CD8+ T cells sorted from blood, taken in a trial of the OX40 agonist ivuxolimab. The CDR3 protein is CASSFEGSQETQYF. The CDR3 DNA is TGTGCCAGCAGCTTTGAGGGCAGCCAAGAGACCCAGTACTTC.